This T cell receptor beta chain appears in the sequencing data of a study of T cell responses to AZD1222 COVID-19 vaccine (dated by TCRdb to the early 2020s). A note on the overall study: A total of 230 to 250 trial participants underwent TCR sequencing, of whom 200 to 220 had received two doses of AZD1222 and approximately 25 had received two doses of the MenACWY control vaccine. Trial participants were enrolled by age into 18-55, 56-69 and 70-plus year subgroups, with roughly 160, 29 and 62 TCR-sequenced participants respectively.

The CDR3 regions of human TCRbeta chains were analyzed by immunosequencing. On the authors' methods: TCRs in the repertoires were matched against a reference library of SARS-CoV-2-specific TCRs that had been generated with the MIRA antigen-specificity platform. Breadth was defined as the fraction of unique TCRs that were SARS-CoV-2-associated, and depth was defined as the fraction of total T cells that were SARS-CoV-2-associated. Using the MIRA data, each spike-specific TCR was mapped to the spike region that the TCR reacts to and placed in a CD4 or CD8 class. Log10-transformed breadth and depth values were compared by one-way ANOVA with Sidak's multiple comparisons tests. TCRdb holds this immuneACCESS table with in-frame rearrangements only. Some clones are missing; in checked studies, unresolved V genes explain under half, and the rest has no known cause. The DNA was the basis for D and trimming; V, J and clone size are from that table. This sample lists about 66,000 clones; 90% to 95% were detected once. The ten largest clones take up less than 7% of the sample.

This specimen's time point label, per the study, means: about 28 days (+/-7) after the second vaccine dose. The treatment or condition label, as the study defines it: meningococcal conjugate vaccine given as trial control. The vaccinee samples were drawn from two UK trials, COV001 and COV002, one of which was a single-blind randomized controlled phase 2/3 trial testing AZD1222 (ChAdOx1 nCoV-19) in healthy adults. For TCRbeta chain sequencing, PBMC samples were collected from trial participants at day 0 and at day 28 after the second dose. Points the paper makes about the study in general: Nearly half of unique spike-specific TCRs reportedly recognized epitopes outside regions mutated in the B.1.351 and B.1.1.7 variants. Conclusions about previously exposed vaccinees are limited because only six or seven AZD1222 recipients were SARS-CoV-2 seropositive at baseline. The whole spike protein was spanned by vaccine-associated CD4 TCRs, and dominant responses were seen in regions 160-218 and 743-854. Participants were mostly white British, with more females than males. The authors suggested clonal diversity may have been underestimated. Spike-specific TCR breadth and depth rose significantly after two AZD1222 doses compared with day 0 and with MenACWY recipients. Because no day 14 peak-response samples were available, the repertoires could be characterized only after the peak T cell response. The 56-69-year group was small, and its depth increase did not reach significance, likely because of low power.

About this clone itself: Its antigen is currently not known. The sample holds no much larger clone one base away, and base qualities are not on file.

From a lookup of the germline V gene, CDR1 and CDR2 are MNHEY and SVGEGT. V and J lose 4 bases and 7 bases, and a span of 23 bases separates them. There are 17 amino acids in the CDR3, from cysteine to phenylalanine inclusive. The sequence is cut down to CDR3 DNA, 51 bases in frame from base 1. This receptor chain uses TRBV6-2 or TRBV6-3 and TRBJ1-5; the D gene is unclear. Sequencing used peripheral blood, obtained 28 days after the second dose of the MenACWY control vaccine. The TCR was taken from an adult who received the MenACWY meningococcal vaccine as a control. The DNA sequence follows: TGTGCCAGCAGTTCCCTTCCTCAACCCGGATCTGACCAGCCCCAGCATTTT. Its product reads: CASSSLPQPGSDQPQHF.